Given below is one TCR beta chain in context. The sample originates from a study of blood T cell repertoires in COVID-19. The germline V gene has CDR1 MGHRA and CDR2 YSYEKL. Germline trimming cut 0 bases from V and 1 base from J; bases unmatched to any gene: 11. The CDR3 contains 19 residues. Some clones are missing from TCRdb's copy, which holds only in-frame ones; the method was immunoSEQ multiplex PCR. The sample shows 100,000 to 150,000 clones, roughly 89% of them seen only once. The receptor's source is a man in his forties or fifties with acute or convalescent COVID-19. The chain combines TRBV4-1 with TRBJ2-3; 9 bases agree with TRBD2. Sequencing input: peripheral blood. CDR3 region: CASSQDGPGLAGRTDTQYF. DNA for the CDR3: TGCGCCAGCAGCCAAGATGGCCCGGGGCTAGCGGGACGCACAGATACGCAGTATTTT.